Listed below are T cell receptor beta chains from one sample, sequenced in a study of T cells after somatic rescue of genetic block. The assay was immunoSEQ multiplex PCR, and TCRdb's table has in-frame clones only and misses some. Here the sample spans tens of thousands of clones, roughly 96% being singletons. Sequencing input: peripheral blood mononuclear cells (PBMCs). These TCRs come from a child under two years old. Both conserved end residues are part of each CDR3. Each record gives: D gene, clone size, CDR3 length, J gene, V gene, CDR3 protein, CDR3 DNA. D genes are given only for firm matches. Clone size, where shown, is once, few, many, or a class for clones that have expanded.

d_call: TRBD1
clone_size: -
cdr3_length: 14
j_call: TRBJ1-6
v_call: TRBV6-5
cdr3_aa: CASSVRTGNSPLHF
cdr3_nt: TGTGCCAGCAGTGTTAGGACAGGGAATTCACCCCTCCACTTT

d_call: -
clone_size: -
cdr3_length: 14
j_call: TRBJ2-7
v_call: TRBV6-1
cdr3_aa: CASSGARTLYEQYF
cdr3_nt: TGTGCCAGCTCGGGGGCTCGCACCCTGTACGAGCAGTACTTC

d_call: -
clone_size: once
cdr3_length: 14
j_call: TRBJ2-3
v_call: TRBV7-9
cdr3_aa: CASSFSGSTDTQYF
cdr3_nt: TGTGCCAGCAGCTTTTCAGGTAGCACAGATACGCAGTATTTT

d_call: -
clone_size: -
cdr3_length: 16
j_call: TRBJ2-3
v_call: TRBV7-3
cdr3_aa: CASSLTDLGGTDTQYF
cdr3_nt: TGTGCCAGCAGCTTAACGGACTTGGGGGGCACAGATACGCAGTATTTT

d_call: -
clone_size: -
cdr3_length: 12
j_call: TRBJ1-5
v_call: TRBV27
cdr3_aa: CASSLKGQPQHF
cdr3_nt: TGTGCCAGCAGTTTAAAGGGGCAGCCCCAGCATTTT

d_call: -
clone_size: once
cdr3_length: 13
j_call: TRBJ1-1
v_call: TRBV6-1
cdr3_aa: CASRGGRSTEAFF
cdr3_nt: TGTGCCAGCAGAGGGGGGAGGAGCACTGAAGCTTTCTTT

d_call: TRBD1
clone_size: -
cdr3_length: 15
j_call: TRBJ2-1
v_call: TRBV19
cdr3_aa: CASSDTGTGYNEQFF
cdr3_nt: TGTGCCAGTTCCGATACGGGGACAGGCTACAATGAGCAGTTCTTC

d_call: TRBD2
clone_size: -
cdr3_length: 14
j_call: TRBJ2-7
v_call: TRBV11-2
cdr3_aa: CASSLGTSAYEQYF
cdr3_nt: TGTGCCAGCAGCTTAGGGACTAGCGCCTACGAGCAGTACTTC

d_call: -
clone_size: -
cdr3_length: 13
j_call: TRBJ1-1
v_call: TRBV29-1
cdr3_aa: CSVEDRRNTEAFF
cdr3_nt: TGCAGCGTTGAAGATCGCAGGAACACTGAAGCTTTCTTT

d_call: TRBD2
clone_size: -
cdr3_length: 14
j_call: TRBJ2-7
v_call: TRBV10-2
cdr3_aa: CASSPTSGSYEQYF
cdr3_nt: TGCGCCAGCAGCCCCACTAGCGGGAGCTACGAGCAGTACTTC

d_call: -
clone_size: -
cdr3_length: 14
j_call: TRBJ2-1
v_call: TRBV4-2
cdr3_aa: CASSARSGYNEQFF
cdr3_nt: TGTGCCAGCAGCGCAAGATCTGGCTACAATGAGCAGTTCTTC

d_call: -
clone_size: -
cdr3_length: 14
j_call: TRBJ1-2
v_call: TRBV18
cdr3_aa: CASSLRDESYGYTF
cdr3_nt: TGTGCCAGCTCACTCCGGGACGAAAGCTATGGCTACACCTTC

d_call: -
clone_size: -
cdr3_length: 16
j_call: TRBJ2-1
v_call: TRBV5-4
cdr3_aa: CASSLDQGRSYNEQFF
cdr3_nt: TGTGCCAGCAGCTTGGATCAGGGGCGCTCCTACAATGAGCAGTTCTTC